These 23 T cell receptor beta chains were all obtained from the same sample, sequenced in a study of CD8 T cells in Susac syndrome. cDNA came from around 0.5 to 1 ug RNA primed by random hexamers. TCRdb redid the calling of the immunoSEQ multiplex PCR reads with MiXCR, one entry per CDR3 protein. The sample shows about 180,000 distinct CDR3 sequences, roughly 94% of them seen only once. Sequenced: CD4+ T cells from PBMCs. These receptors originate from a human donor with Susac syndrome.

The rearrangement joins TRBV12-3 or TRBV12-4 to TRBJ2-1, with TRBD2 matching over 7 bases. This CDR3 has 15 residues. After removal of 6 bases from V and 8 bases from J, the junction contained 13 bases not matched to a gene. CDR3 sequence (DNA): TGTGCCAGCAGACACCCAGGGAGGGCCTTACATGAGCAGTTCTTC. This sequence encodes CASRHPGRALHEQFF.

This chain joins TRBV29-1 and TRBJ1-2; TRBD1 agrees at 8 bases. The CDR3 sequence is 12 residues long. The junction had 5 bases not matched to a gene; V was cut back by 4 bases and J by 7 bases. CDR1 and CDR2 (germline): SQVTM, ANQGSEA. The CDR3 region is CSVAETGVGYTF. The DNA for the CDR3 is TGCAGCGTTGCAGAGACAGGGGTTGGCTACACCTTC.

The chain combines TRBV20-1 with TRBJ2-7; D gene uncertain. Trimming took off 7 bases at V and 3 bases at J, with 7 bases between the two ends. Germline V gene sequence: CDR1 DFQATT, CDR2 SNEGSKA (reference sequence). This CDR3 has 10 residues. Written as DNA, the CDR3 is TGCAGTGTAGGGTTCTACGAGCAGTACTTC. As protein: CSVGFYEQYF.

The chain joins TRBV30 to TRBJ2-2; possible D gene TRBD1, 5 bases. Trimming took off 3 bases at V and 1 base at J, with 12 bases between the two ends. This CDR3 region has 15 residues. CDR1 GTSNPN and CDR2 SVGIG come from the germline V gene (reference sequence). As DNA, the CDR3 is TGTGCCTGGAGCGCACCCGACAGGAACACCGGGGAGCTGTTTTTT. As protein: CAWSAPDRNTGELFF.

CDR3 protein: CASSSIEGSEQFF. The CDR3 DNA reads as TGTGCCAGCAGCTCGATTGAGGGGAGTGAGCAGTTCTTC. This sequence joins TRBV5-4 and TRBJ2-1; D tentatively reads TRBD1 or TRBD2 (5 bases each). The V and J ends lost 3 bases and 9 bases respectively, with 13 bases between them. The CDR3 runs to 13 residues. Germline CDR1 SGHNT, CDR2 YYREEE (reference sequence).

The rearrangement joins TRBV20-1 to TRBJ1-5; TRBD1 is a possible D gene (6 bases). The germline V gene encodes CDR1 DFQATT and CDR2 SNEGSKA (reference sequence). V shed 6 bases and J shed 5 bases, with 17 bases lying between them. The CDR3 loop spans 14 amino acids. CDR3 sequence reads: CSAARGGKDQPQHF. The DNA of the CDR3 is TGCAGTGCGGCCAGGGGAGGAAAGGATCAGCCCCAGCATTTT.

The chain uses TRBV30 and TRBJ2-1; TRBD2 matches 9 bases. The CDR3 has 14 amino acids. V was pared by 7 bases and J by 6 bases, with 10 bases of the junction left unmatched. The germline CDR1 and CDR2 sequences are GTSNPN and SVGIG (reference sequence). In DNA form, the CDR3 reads TGTGCCTCCCAGCGGGCGGGAGGGTTCAATGAGCAGTTCTTC. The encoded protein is CASQRAGGFNEQFF. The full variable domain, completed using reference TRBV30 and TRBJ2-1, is SQTIHQWPATLVQPVGSPLSLECTVEGTSNPNLYWYRQAAGRGLQLLFYSVGIGQISSEVPQNLSASRPQDRQFILSSKKLLLSDSGFYLCASQRAGGFNEQFFGPGTRLTVL.

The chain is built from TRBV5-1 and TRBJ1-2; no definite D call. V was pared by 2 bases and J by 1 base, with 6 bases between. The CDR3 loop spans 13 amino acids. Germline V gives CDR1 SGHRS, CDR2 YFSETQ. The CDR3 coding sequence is TGCGCCAGCAGCTTACAGAATAACTATGGCTACACCTTC. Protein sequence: CASSLQNNYGYTF.

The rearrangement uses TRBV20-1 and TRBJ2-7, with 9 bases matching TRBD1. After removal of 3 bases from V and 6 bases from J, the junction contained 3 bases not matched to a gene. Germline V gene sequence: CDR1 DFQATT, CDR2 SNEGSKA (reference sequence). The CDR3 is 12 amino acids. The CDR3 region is CSARGTGIEQYF. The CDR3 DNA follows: TGCAGTGCTAGGGGGACAGGGATCGAGCAGTACTTC.

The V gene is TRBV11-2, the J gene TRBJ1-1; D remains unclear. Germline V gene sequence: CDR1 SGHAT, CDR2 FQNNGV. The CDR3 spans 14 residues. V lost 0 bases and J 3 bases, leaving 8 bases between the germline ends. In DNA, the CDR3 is TGTGCCAGCAGCTTAGAACGGGGATACACTGAAGCTTTCTTT. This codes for CASSLERGYTEAFF.

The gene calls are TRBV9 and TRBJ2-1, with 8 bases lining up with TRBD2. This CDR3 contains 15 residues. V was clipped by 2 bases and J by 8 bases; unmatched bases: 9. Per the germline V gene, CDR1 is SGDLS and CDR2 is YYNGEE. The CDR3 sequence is CASSVLTGGAYEQFF. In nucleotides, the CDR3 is TGTGCCAGCAGCGTCCTAACGGGGGGGGCATATGAGCAGTTCTTC.

CDR3: CASSQRQGSDTQYF. The CDR3 DNA follows: TGCGCCAGCAGCCAACGACAGGGGTCAGATACGCAGTATTTT. This sequence joins TRBV5-1 and TRBJ2-3, with 8 bases identical to TRBD1. V trimming: 4 bases; J trimming: 4 bases; junction bases outside the gene matches: 5. CDR3 length: 14 amino acids. From germline, CDR1 is SGHRS and CDR2 YFSETQ.

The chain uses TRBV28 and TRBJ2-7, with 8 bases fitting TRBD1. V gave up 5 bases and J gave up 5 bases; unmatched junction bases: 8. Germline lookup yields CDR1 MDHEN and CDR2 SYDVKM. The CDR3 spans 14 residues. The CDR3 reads CASSPWTGTHEQYF. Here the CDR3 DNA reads TGTGCCAGCAGTCCTTGGACAGGGACGCACGAGCAGTACTTC. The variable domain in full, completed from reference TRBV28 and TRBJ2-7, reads DVKVTQSSRYLVKRTGEKVFLECVQDMDHENMFWYRQDPGLGLRLIYFSYDVKMKEKGDIPEGYSVSREKKERFSLILESASTNQTSMYLCASSPWTGTHEQYFGPGTRLTVT.

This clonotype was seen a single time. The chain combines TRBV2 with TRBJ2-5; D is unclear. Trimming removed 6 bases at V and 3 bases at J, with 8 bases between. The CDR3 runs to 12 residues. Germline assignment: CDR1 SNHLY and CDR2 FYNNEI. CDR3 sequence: CASRHREETQYF. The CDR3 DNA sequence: TGTGCCAGCAGGCACAGAGAAGAGACCCAGTACTTC.

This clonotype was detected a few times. The CDR3 DNA reads as TGTGCCTGGACCTTGGGACAGGGGAGGACTGAAGCTTTCTTT. Its translation is CAWTLGQGRTEAFF. This chain joins TRBV30 and TRBJ1-1; 10 bases are shared with TRBD1. The CDR3 has 14 residues. Trimming took 4 bases from V and 5 from J; bases not matched to a gene: 7. Germline CDR1 is GTSNPN and CDR2 is SVGIG (reference sequence).

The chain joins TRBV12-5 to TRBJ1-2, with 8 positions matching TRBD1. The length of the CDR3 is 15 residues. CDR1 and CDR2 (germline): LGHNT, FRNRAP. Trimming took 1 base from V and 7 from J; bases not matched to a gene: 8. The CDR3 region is CASGLGRQGRGGYTF. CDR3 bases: TGTGCTAGTGGTTTGGGAAGACAGGGGAGGGGTGGCTACACCTTC.

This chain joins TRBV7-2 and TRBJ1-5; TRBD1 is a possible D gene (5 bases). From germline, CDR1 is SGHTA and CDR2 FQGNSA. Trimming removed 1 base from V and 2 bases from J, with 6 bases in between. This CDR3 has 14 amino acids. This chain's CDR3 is CASSLVRGNQPQHF. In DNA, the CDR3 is TGTGCCAGCAGCTTAGTCAGGGGCAATCAGCCCCAGCATTTT. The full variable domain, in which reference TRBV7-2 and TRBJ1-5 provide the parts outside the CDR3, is GAGVSQSPSNKVTEKGKDVELRCDPISGHTALYWYRQSLGQGLEFLIYFQGNSAPDKSGLPSDRFSAERTGGSVSTLTIQRTQQEDSAVYLCASSLVRGNQPQHFGDGTRLSIL.

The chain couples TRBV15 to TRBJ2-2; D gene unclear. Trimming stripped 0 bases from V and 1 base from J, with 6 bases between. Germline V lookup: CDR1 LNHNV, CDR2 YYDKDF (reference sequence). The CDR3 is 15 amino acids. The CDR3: CATSRDPGNTGELFF. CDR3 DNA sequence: TGTGCCACCAGCAGAGATCCAGGGAACACCGGGGAGCTGTTTTTT.

The CDR3 sequence is CATSRAPAGGYYNEQFF. The CDR3 nucleotides are TGTGCCACCAGCAGGGCCCCGGCGGGGGGGTACTACAATGAGCAGTTCTTC. The rearrangement joins TRBV15 to TRBJ2-1; TRBD2 aligns across 9 bases. Trimming took 3 bases from V and 3 from J; bases not matched to a gene: 9. This CDR3 spans 17 amino acids. The germline CDR1 and CDR2 sequences are LNHNV and YYDKDF (reference sequence).

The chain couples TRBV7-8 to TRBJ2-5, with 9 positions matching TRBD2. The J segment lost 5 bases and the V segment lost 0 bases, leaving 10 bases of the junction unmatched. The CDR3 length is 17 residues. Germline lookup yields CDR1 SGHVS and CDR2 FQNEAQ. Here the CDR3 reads CASSLAKASGDTETQYF. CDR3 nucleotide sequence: TGTGCCAGCAGCTTAGCGAAGGCTAGCGGGGATACGGAGACCCAGTACTTC.

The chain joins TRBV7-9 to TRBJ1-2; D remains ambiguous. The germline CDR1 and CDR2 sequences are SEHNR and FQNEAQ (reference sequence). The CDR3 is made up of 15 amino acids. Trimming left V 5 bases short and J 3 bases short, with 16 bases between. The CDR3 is CASSPQTAPDYGYTF. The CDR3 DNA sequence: TGTGCCAGCAGCCCCCAGACGGCGCCGGACTATGGCTACACCTTC.

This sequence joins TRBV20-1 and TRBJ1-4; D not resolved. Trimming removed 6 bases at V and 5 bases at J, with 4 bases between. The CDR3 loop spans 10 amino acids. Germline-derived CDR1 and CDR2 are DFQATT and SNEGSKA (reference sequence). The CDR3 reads CSATNEKLFF. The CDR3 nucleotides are TGCAGTGCCACAAATGAAAAACTGTTTTTT.

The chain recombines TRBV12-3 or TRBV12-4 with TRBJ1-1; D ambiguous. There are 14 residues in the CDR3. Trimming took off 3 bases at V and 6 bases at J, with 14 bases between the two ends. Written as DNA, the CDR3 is TGTGCCAGCAGTTTGAGTAGGACGGTGGCTGAAGCTTTCTTT. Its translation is CASSLSRTVAEAFF.